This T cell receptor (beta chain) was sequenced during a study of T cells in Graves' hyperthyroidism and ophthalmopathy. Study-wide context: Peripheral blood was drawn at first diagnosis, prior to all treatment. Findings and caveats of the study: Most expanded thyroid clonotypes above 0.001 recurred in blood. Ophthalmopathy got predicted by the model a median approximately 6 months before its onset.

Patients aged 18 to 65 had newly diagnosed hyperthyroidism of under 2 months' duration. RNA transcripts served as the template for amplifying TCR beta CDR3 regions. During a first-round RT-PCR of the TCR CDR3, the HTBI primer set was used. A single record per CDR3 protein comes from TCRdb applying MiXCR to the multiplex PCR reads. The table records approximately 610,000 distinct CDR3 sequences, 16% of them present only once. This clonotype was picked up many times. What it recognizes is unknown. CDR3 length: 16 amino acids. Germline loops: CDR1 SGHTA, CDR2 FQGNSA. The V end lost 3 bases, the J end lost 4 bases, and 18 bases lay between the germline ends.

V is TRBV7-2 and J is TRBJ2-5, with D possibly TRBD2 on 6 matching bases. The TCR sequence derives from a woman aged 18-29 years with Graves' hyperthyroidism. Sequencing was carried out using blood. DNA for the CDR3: TGTGCCAGCAGCTTCGGCTCGGGGGTTGCAGGAGAGACCCAGTACTTC. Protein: CASSFGSGVAGETQYF.